The clone carrying this T cell receptor beta chain was observed a few times. The antigen is undetermined. Losses at the gene ends were 1 base for V and 3 bases for J; bases not matched to a gene: 4. CDR3 length equals 15 residues. Germline lookup yields CDR1 SGHNT and CDR2 YYREEE (reference sequence). The data derive from a study of cytomegalovirus exposure and HLA in healthy donors. Whole-study context: An analysis done earlier identified 100 million to 140 million unique TCR beta sequences from approximately 180 million T cells. Study observations and caveats: Later, an analysis found that common viral pathogens appeared to be linked with several of the most significant clusters. Earlier results showed most TCR beta V segments being productive about 87% or about 30% of the time.

Amplification used 60 Vbeta primers and 13 Jbeta primers. Some clones are missing from TCRdb's copy, which holds only in-frame ones; the method was immunoSEQ multiplex PCR. This table has 99,000 or so clones, around 81% appearing once. At the time of sampling, donors were nominally healthy, though unrecorded immune exposures were likely. The material sequenced was PBMCs. The chain couples TRBV5-4 to TRBJ1-2, with 9 nucleotides matching TRBD1. This TCR was recovered from a female donor in good health and CMV-seropositive. CDR3 loop: CASSLTDRGDYGYTF. In DNA, the CDR3 is TGTGCCAGCAGCTTGACTGACAGGGGGGACTATGGCTACACCTTC.